The subject of this entry is one T cell receptor (beta chain). Other DNA sequences of this sample code for an identical CDR3. The data are from a study of blood T cell repertoires in COVID-19. Study background: PBMCs, B-cell-depleted T cells, or T cells were the source of the cDNA or gDNA that made up the material.

TCRdb's table, derived via immunoSEQ multiplex PCR, lists solely in-frame clones and lacks some. Of 150,000 or so clones listed, over 65% are singletons. Germline V CDR1 and CDR2: GTSNPN, SVGIG (reference sequence). This CDR3 contains 14 residues. Trimming removed 0 bases at V and 5 bases at J, with 11 bases between. Material for sequencing was peripheral blood. The clonotype was recovered from a woman older than 75 with active or convalescent COVID-19. This chain connects TRBV30 to TRBJ1-5, with D maybe TRBD1 (6 bases). In DNA form, the CDR3 reads TGTGCCTGGAGTGTGGGCAGGGGATATCAGCCCCAGCATTTT. The encoded protein is CAWSVGRGYQPQHF.